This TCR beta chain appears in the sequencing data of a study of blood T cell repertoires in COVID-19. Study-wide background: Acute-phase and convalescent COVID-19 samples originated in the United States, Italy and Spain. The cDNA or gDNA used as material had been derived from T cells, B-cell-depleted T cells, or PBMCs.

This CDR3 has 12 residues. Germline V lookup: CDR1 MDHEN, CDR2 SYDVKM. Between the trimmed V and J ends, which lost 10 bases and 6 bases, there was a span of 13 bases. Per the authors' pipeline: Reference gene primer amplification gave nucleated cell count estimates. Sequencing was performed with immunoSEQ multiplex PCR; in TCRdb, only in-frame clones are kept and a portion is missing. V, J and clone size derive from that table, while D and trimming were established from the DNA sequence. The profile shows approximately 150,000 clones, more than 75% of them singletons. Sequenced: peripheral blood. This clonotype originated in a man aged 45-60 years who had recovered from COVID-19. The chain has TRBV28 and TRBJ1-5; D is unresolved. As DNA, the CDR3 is TGTGCCACTTCATGGGAGGTTCAGCCCCAGCATTTT. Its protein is CATSWEVQPQHF.